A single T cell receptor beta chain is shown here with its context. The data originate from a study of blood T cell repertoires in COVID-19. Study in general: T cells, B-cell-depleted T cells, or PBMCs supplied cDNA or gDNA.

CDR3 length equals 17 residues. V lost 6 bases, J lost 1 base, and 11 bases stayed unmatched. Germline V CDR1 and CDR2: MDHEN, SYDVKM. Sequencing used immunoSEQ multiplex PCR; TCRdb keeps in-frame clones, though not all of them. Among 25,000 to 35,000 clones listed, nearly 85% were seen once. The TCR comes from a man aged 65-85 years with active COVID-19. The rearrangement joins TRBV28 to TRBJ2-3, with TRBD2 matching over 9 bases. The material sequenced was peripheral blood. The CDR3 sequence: CASSLTTTSGRTDTQYF. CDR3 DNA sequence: TGTGCCAGCAGCCTAACTACGACTAGCGGACGCACAGATACGCAGTATTTT.